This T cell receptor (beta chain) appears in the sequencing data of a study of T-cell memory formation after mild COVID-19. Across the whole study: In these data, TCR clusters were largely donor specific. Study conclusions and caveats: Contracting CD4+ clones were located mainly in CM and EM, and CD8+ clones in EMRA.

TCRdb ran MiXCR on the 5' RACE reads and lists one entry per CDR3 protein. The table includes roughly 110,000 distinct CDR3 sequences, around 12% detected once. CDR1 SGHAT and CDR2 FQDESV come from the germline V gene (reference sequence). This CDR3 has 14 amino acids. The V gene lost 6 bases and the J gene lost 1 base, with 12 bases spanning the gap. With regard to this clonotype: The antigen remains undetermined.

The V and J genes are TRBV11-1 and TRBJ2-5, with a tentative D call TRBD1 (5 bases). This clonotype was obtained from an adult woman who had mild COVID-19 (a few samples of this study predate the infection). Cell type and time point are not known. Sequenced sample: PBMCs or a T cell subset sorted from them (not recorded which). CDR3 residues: CASRSRQPQETQYF. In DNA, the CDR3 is TGTGCCAGCAGATCCCGACAGCCCCAAGAGACCCAGTACTTC. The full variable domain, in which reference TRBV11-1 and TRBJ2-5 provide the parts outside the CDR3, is EAEVAQSPRYKITEKSQAVAFWCDPISGHATLYWYRQILGQGPELLVQFQDESVVDDSQLPKDRFSAERLKGVDSTLKIQPAELGDSAMYLCASRSRQPQETQYFGPGTRLLVL.